This T cell receptor beta chain was captured in a study of blood T cell repertoires in COVID-19. Here immunoSEQ multiplex PCR was the method, and the copy in TCRdb shows in-frame clones only, minus some. The sample shows 270,000 or so clones, about 88% of them seen only once. The CDR3 consists of 14 residues. Germline V gene lookup returns CDR1 ENHRY and CDR2 SYGVKD. Trimming at V came to 6 bases and at J to 7 bases, leaving 8 bases not matched to a gene. Material: peripheral blood. This sequence was found in a woman aged 40 to 50 who had recovered from COVID-19. The rearrangement uses TRBV10-3 and TRBJ1-3; 8 nucleotides align to TRBD1. CDR3 protein: CAIRLDRGVNTIYF. In DNA, the CDR3 is TGTGCCATCAGATTAGACAGGGGAGTGAACACCATATATTTT.